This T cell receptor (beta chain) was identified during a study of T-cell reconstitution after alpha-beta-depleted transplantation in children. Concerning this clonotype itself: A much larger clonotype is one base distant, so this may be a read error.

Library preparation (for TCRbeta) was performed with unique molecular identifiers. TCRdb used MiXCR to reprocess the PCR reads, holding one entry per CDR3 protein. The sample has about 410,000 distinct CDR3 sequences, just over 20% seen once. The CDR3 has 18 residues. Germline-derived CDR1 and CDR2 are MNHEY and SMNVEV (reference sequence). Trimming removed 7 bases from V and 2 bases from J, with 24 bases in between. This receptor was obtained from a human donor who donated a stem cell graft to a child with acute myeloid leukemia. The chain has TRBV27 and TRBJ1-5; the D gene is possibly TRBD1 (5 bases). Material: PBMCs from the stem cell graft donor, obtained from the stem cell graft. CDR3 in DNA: TGTGCCAGCATTCCCCTAGACTCAGGGAAGGCGGGCAATCAGCCCCAGCATTTT. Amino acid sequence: CASIPLDSGKAGNQPQHF.